What follows are 7 T cell receptor beta chains derived from one specimen sequenced in a study of OX40 agonist ivuxolimab in advanced cancers. Produced via immunoSEQ multiplex PCR; TCRdb's table is partial and in-frame only. The sample consists of about 82,000 clones, roughly 85% of them appearing once. The source material was CD4+ or CD8+ T cells sorted from blood, sampled in a trial of the OX40 agonist ivuxolimab. Receptor source: an adult with an advanced solid tumor such as melanoma, head and neck, liver or kidney cancer.

V gene TRBV2 combines with J gene TRBJ2-2, with D possibly matching TRBD2 (5 bases). CDR3 length: 16 amino acids. Trimming shortened V by 7 bases and J by 4 bases, and 19 bases separated the two germline ends. Germline CDR1 reads SNHLY; CDR2 reads FYNNEI. The CDR3 nucleotides are TGTGCCAGCAAGGCGTCGTCGGGAACAAGCACCGGGGAGCTGTTTTTT. Translating it yields CASKASSGTSTGELFF. The full variable domain, rest sourced from reference TRBV2 and TRBJ2-2, is EPEVTQTPSHQVTQMGQEVILRCVPISNHLYFYWYRQILGQKVEFLVSFYNNEISEKSEIFDDQFSVERPDGSNFTLKIRSTKLEDSAMYFCASKASSGTSTGELFFGEGSRLTVL.

V gene TRBV28 combines with J gene TRBJ1-5, with 7 positions matching TRBD1. The CDR3 is made up of 17 amino acids. V lost 5 bases to trimming and J lost 5 bases; unmatched junction nucleotides: 15. Germline loops: CDR1 MDHEN, CDR2 SYDVKM. CDR3 residues: CASSPTTGAGMYQPQHF. The CDR3 DNA sequence: TGTGCCAGCAGTCCGACAACAGGGGCCGGTATGTATCAGCCCCAGCATTTT.

The chain employs TRBV10-3 and TRBJ1-1; D gene uncertain. The CDR3 is made up of 14 amino acids. CDR1 ENHRY and CDR2 SYGVKD come from the germline V gene. The ends were cut back, 3 bases at V and 2 bases at J, with 10 bases in the middle. The CDR3 loop is CAISDPIPNTEAFF. The CDR3 DNA sequence: TGTGCCATCAGTGACCCCATTCCTAACACTGAAGCTTTCTTT.

This chain links TRBV19 with TRBJ2-3; 7 bases fit TRBD1. Trimming cost V 3 bases and J 1 base; bases outside gene matches: 7. CDR3 length: 16 amino acids. Germline CDR1 LNHDA, CDR2 SQIVND (reference sequence). In DNA form, the CDR3 reads TGTGCCAGTAGTATTCGTCAGGGGGTACGCACAGATACGCAGTATTTT. Translated, it gives CASSIRQGVRTDTQYF.

The rearrangement links TRBV25-1 to TRBJ2-5, with D maybe TRBD2 (6 bases). This CDR3 is built from 11 residues. The germline CDR1 and CDR2 sequences are MGHDK and SYGVNS. V shed 4 bases and J shed 9 bases, with 9 bases lying between them. CDR3 nucleotide sequence: TGTGCCAGCAGTGCCTCGGGGGCCCAGTACTTC. It codes for CASSASGAQYF.

The J gene is TRBJ2-7, the V gene TRBV7-3; 7 nucleotides match TRBD1. V dropped 6 bases and J dropped 3; count of bases not matched to a gene: 11. The CDR3 consists of 15 residues. Germline CDR1 is SGHTA and CDR2 is FQGTGA. CDR3 amino acids: CASRQTGSSGYEQYF. The CDR3 DNA is TGTGCCAGCAGACAGACAGGGTCGAGTGGCTACGAGCAGTACTTC.

This clone is a singleton in its sample. The CDR3 sequence: CSVVAGGETQYF. For the CDR3, the DNA is TGCAGCGTTGTAGCAGGGGGGGAGACCCAGTACTTC. The chain carries TRBV29-1 and TRBJ2-5, with a possible D match to TRBD1 (7 bases). This CDR3 contains 12 residues. Trimming removed 4 bases from V and 5 bases from J, with 11 bases in between. In germline, CDR1 is SQVTM, CDR2 ANQGSEA.